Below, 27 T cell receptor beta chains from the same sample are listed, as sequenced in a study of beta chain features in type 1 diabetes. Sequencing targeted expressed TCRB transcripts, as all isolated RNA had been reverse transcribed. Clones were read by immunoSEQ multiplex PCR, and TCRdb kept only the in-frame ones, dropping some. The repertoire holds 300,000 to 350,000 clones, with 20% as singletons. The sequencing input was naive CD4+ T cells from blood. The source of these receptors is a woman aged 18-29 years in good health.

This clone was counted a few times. The CDR3 protein is CSALDRAPPEAFF. The CDR3 coding sequence is TGCAGCGCCTTAGACAGGGCCCCACCTGAAGCTTTCTTT. J is TRBJ1-1 and V is TRBV29-1; 7 bases map to TRBD1. The CDR3 covers 13 residues. V dropped 7 bases and J dropped 6; count of bases not matched to a gene: 11. CDR1 is SQVTM and CDR2 is ANQGSEA in the germline V gene.

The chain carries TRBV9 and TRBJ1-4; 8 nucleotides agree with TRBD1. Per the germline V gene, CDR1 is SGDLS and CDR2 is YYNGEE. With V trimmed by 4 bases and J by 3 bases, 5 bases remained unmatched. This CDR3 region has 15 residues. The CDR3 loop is CASSSGQGANEKLFF. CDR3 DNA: TGTGCCAGCAGCTCCGGACAGGGCGCTAATGAAAAACTGTTTTTT.

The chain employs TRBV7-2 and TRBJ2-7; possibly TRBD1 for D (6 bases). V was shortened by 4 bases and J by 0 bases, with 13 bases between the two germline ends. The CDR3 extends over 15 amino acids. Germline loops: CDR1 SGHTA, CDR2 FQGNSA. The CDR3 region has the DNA TGTGCCAGCAGCTCGGACAGCTTAAGCTCCTACGAGCAGTACTTC. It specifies CASSSDSLSSYEQYF.

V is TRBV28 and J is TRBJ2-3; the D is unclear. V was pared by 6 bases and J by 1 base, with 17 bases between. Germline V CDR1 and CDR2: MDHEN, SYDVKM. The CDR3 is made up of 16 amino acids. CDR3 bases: TGTGCCAGCAGGTCCCCAATCGTAAGCCGCACAGATACGCAGTATTTT. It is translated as CASRSPIVSRTDTQYF.

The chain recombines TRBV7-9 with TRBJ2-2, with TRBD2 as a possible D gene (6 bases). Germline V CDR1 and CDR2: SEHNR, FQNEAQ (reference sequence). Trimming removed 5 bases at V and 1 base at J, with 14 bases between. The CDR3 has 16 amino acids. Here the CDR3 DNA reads TGTGCCAGCAGCATGGCCGGGGGACGGAACACCGGGGAGCTGTTTTTT. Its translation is CASSMAGGRNTGELFF.

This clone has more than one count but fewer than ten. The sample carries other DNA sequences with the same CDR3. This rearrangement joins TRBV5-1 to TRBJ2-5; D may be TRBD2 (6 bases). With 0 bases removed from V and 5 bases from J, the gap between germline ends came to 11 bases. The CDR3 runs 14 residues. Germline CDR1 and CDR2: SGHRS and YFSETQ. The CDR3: CASSLGPGGETQYF. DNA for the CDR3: TGCGCCAGCAGCTTGGGCCCTGGAGGGGAGACCCAGTACTTC.

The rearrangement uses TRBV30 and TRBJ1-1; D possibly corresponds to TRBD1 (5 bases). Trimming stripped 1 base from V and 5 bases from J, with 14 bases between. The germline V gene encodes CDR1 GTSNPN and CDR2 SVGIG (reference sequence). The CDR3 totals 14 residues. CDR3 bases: TGTGCCTGGAGTGCGGGACTCCGGGGGACTGAAGCTTTCTTT. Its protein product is CAWSAGLRGTEAFF.

The CDR3 is CASSLKTSGRLGLGELFF. CDR3 DNA: TGCGCCAGCAGCTTGAAAACTAGCGGGAGACTGGGTCTCGGGGAGCTGTTTTTT. This chain connects TRBV5-1 to TRBJ2-2; 11 positions agree with TRBD2. Per the germline V gene, CDR1 is SGHRS and CDR2 is YFSETQ. This CDR3 region has 18 residues. Trimming cost V 1 base and J 7 bases; bases outside gene matches: 12.

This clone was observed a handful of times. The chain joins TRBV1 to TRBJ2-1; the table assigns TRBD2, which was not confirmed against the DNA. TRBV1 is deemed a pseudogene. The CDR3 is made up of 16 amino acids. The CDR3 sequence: CTSSHELAGGNNEQFF. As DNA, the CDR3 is TGCACCAGCAGCCATGAACTAGCGGGGGGGAACAATGAGCAGTTCTTC.

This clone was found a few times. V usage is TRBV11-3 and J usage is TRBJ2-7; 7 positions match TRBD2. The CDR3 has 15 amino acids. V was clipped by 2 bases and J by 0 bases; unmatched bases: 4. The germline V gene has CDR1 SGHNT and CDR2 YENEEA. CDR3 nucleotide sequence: TGTGCCAGCAGCTTAAGCGGGACCTACTCCTACGAGCAGTACTTC. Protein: CASSLSGTYSYEQYF.

CDR3 nucleotide sequence: TGTGCCTGGTCGCGGCCGATTGAAGCTTTCTTT. Translated: CAWSRPIEAFF. The chain uses TRBV30 and TRBJ1-1; D is ambiguous. This CDR3 region has 11 residues. The V gene's germline CDR1 is GTSNPN and CDR2 SVGIG (reference sequence). Deletions cut 5 bases from V and 7 bases from J, with 11 bases between.

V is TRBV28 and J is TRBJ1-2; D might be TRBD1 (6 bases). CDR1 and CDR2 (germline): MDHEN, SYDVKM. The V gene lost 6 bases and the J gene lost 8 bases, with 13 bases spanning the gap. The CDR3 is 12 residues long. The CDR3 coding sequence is TGTGCCAGCAGCATCGGACAGAACGGCTACACCTTC. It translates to CASSIGQNGYTF.

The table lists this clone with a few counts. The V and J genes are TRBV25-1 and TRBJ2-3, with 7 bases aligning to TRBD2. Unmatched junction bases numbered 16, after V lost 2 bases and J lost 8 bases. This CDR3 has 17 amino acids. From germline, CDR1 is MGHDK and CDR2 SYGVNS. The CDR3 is CASSEALPGVAGGTQYF. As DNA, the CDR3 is TGTGCCAGCAGTGAAGCCCTCCCCGGGGTAGCGGGTGGTACGCAGTATTTT.

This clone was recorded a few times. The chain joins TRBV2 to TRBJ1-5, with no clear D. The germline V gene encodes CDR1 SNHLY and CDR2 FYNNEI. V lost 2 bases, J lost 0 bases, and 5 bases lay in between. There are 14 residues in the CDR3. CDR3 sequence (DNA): TGTGCCAGCAGTGAAATCTATAGCAATCAGCCCCAGCATTTT. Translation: CASSEIYSNQPQHF.

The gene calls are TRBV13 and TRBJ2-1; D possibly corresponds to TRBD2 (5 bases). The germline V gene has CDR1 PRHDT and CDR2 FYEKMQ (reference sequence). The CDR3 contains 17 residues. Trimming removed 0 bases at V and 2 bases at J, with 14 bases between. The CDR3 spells CASSLGVGRGTYNEQFF. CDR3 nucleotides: TGTGCCAGCAGCTTAGGGGTAGGGAGAGGGACCTACAATGAGCAGTTCTTC.

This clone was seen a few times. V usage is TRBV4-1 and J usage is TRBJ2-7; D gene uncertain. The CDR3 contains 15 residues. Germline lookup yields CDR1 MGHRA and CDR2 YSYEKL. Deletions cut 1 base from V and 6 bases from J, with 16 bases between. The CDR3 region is CASSQGQSRPFEQYF. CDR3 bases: TGCGCCAGCAGCCAAGGCCAGTCTAGACCTTTCGAGCAGTACTTC.

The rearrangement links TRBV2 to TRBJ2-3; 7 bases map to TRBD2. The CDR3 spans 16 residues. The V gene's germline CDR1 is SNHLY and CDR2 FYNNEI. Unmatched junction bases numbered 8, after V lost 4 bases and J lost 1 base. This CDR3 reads CASSVGNGRRTDTQYF. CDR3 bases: TGTGCCAGCAGTGTAGGTAACGGGAGGCGCACAGATACGCAGTATTTT.

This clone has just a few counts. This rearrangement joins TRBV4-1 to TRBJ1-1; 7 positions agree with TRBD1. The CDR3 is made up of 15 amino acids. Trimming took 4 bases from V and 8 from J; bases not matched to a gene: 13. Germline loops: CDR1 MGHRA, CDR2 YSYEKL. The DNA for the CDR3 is TGCGCCAGCAGCCTGTCCCGGGACAGATTCGGGGAAGCTTTCTTT. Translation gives CASSLSRDRFGEAFF.

The CDR3 DNA is TGTGCCAGCCAGGGACAAATAAACACTGAAGCTTTCTTT. Protein product: CASQGQINTEAFF. This chain uses TRBV2 with TRBJ1-1, with a possible D match to TRBD1 (6 bases). CDR3 length: 13 residues. Trimming took off 8 bases at V and 2 bases at J, with 12 bases between the two ends. Germline V CDR1 and CDR2: SNHLY, FYNNEI.

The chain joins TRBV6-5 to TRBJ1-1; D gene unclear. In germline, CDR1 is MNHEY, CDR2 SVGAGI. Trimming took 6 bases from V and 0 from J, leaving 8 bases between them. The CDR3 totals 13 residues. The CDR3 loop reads CASRRHLNTEAFF. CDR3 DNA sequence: TGTGCCAGCAGACGACACCTGAACACTGAAGCTTTCTTT.

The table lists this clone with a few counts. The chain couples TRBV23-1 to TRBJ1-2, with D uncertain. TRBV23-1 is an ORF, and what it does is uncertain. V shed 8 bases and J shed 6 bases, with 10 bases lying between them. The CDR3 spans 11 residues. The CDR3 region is CASHNLHGYTF. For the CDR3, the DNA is TGCGCCAGCCACAATCTCCATGGCTACACCTTC.

Here the CDR3 DNA reads TGTGCCAGCAGGCGGACTAGCGGGGGGGAAGCCGGGGAGCTGTTTTTT. Its translation: CASRRTSGGEAGELFF. The V call is TRBV7-3, the J call TRBJ2-2, with 15 bases matching TRBD2. The CDR3 is 16 residues long. Germline CDR1 and CDR2: SGHTA and FQGTGA. J was trimmed by 6 bases and V by 6 bases; bases with no gene match: 5. The whole variable domain, remainder taken from reference TRBV7-3 and TRBJ2-2, is GAGVSQTPSNKVTEKGKYVELRCDPISGHTALYWYRQSLGQGPEFLIYFQGTGAADDSGLPNDRFFAVRPEGSVSTLKIQRTERGDSAVYLCASRRTSGGEAGELFFGEGSRLTVL.

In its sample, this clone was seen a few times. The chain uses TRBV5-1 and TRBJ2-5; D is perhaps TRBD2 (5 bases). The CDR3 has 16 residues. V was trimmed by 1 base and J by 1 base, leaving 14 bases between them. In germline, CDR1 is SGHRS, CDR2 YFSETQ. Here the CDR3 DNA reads TGCGCCAGCAGCTTGAGCCCGGGGATAGGCCAAGAGACCCAGTACTTC. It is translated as CASSLSPGIGQETQYF. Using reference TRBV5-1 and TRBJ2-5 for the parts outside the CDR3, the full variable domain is KAGVTQTPRYLIKTRGQQVTLSCSPISGHRSVSWYQQTPGQGLQFLFEYFSETQRNKGNFPGRFSGRQFSNSRSEMNVSTLELGDSALYLCASSLSPGIGQETQYFGPGTRLLVL.

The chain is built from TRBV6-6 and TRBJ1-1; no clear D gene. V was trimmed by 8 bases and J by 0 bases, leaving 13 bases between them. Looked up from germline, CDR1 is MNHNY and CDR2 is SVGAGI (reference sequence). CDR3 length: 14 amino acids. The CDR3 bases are TGTGCCAGCTGGAGGCGAGGCTTGAACACTGAAGCTTTCTTT. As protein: CASWRRGLNTEAFF.

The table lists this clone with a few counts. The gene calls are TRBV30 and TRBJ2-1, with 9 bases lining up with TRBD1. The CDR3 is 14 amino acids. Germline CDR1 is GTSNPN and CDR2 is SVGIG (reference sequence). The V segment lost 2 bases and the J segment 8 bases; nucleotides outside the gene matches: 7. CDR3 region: CAWSSGQGLYEQFF. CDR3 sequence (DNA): TGTGCCTGGAGTTCGGGACAGGGATTATATGAGCAGTTCTTC.

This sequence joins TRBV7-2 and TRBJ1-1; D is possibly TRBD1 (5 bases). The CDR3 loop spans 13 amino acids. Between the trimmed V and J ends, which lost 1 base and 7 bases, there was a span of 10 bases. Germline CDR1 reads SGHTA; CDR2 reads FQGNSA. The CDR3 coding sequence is TGTGCCAGCAGCTTAGTTGGGGCGGATGAAGCTTTCTTT. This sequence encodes CASSLVGADEAFF.

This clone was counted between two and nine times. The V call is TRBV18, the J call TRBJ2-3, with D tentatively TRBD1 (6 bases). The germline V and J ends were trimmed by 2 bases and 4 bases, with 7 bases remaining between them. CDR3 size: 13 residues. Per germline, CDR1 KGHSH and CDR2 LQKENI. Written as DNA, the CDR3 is TGTGCCAGCTCACCAGGACAGTCAGATACGCAGTATTTT. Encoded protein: CASSPGQSDTQYF.